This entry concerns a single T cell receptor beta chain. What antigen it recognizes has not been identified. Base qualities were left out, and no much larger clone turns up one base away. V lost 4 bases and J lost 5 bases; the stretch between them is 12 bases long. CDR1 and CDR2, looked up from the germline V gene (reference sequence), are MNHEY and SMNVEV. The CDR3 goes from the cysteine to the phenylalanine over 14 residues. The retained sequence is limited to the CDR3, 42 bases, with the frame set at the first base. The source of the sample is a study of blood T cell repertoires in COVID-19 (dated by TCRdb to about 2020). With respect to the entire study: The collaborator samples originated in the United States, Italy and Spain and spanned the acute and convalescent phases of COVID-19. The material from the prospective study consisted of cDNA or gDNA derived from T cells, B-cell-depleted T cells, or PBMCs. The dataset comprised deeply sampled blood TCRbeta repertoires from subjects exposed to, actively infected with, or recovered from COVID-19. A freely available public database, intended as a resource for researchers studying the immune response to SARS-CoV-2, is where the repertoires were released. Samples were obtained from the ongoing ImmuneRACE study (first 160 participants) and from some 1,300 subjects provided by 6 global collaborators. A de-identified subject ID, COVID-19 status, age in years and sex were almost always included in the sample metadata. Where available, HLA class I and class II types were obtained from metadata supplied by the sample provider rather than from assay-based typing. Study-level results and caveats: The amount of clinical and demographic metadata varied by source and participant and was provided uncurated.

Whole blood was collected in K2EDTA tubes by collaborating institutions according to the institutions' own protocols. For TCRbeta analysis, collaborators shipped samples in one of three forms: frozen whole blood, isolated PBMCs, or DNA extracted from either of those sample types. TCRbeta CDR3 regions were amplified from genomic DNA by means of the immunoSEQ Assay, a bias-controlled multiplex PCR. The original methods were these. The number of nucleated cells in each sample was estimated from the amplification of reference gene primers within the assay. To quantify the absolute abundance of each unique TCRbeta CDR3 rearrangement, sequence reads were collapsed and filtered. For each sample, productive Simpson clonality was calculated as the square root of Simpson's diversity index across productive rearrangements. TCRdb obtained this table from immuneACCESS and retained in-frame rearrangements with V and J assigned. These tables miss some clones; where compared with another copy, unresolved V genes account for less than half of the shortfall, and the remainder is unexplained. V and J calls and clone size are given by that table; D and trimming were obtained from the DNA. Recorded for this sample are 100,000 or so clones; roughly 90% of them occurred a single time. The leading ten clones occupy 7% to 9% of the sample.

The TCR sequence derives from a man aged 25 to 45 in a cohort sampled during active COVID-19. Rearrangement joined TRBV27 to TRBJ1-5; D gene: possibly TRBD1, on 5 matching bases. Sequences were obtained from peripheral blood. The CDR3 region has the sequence CASSSGLPDQPQHF. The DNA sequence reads TGTGCCAGCAGTTCGGGACTCCCAGATCAGCCCCAGCATTTT.